Sequencing of this T cell receptor (beta chain) was carried out in a study of blood T cell repertoires in COVID-19. The wider study: From the United States, Italy and Spain came samples of acute and convalescent COVID-19. From T cells, B-cell-depleted T cells, or PBMCs came the material, which was cDNA or gDNA.

As originally analysed: Reference gene primers were amplified, and this amplification served to estimate nucleated cell counts. The data were produced by immunoSEQ multiplex PCR, yet TCRdb's version contains in-frame clones alone and is incomplete. The D gene and trimming were derived from the DNA, and the V and J assignments and clone size from that table. This sample has about 500,000 clones, with about 88% found just once. The CDR3 is 14 residues long. Trimming cost V 4 bases and J 1 base; bases outside gene matches: 3. Germline assignment: CDR1 SGHDN and CDR2 FVKESK. Patients from Seattle were sampled longitudinally, starting during active infection.

This chain connects TRBV14 to TRBJ2-5; 7 bases map to TRBD1. Sequenced material: peripheral blood. The receptor was isolated from a man aged 18 to 29 with COVID-19, enrolled during active disease. Here the CDR3 DNA reads TGTGCCAGCAGCCCGACAGGGCTCCAAGAGACCCAGTACTTC. Protein: CASSPTGLQETQYF.